The 5 T cell receptor beta chains given below trace back to one sample, sequenced in a study of beta chain features in type 1 diabetes. Sequenced material consisted of expressed TCRB transcripts (all of the isolated RNA was reverse transcribed). Sequenced by immunoSEQ multiplex PCR; TCRdb stores in-frame clones only, minus some. The sample includes around 140,000 clones, approximately 9% seen only once; the top ten take approximately 0.7%. Antigen specificity for these receptors is unknown. Study-level points and caveats: Within each of all four CD4+ subsets, Type 1 diabetes patients had TCRB CDR3s that were moderately but significantly shorter.

Sample: central memory CD4+ T cells from blood. The receptors were gathered from a man aged 25 to 40 with type 1 diabetes.

V usage is TRBV28 and J usage is TRBJ1-4; D is unclear. Trimming removed 5 bases from V and 3 bases from J, with 10 bases in between. The CDR3 totals 14 residues. Germline assignment: CDR1 MDHEN and CDR2 SYDVKM. The CDR3, as DNA: TGTGCCAGCAGTACCCCGGGGTCTAATGAAAAACTGTTTTTT. The encoded protein is CASSTPGSNEKLFF.

CDR3 nucleotide sequence: TGTGCCAGCAGTCCGATTTTTGACAGCTCTCAGCCCCAGCATTTT. Its protein is CASSPIFDSSQPQHF. The rearrangement links TRBV27 to TRBJ1-5; possibly TRBD1 for D (5 bases). V lost 5 bases, J lost 6 bases, and 17 bases lay in between. CDR3 size: 15 residues. Germline V CDR1 and CDR2: MNHEY, SMNVEV (reference sequence).

There are many counts of this clone. This chain links TRBV28 with TRBJ1-2; tentatively, D is TRBD1 (6 bases). CDR1 and CDR2 (germline): MDHEN, SYDVKM. The germline V and J ends were trimmed by 7 bases and 7 bases, with 16 bases remaining between them. This CDR3 spans 13 amino acids. The CDR3 sequence is CASTPGHKSGYTF. The CDR3 nucleotides read TGTGCCAGCACTCCGGGACACAAGAGTGGCTACACCTTC.

The chain links TRBV4-3 to TRBJ1-1; TRBD1 is a possible D gene (5 bases). CDR1 is LGHNA and CDR2 is YSLEER in the germline V gene. CDR3 size: 15 residues. Trimming took off 0 bases at V and 1 base at J, with 9 bases between the two ends. The CDR3 loop is CASSQDRDWNTEAFF. In nucleotides, the CDR3 is TGCGCCAGCAGCCAAGACCGGGACTGGAACACTGAAGCTTTCTTT.

The chain joins TRBV29-1 to TRBJ2-5; unclear D gene. Germline-derived CDR1 and CDR2 are SQVTM and ANQGSEA. The CDR3 is made up of 12 amino acids. Deletions cut 4 bases from V and 1 base from J, with 7 bases between. CDR3: CSVGAAQETQYF. DNA for the CDR3: TGCAGCGTTGGGGCAGCCCAAGAGACCCAGTACTTC.